Reported below is one T cell receptor (beta chain). Amplification started from genomic DNA. Amplification of the beta chain CDR3 used 30 forward and 13 reverse multiplex primers. TCRdb re-called the multiplex PCR reads with MiXCR, one entry per CDR3 protein. The sample has around 300,000 distinct CDR3 sequences, roughly 44% seen once. These data originate in a study of type 1 and type 2 diabetes patients. Germline V lookup: CDR1 LNHDA, CDR2 SQIVND (reference sequence). The V end lost 10 bases, the J end lost 7 bases, and 20 bases lay between the germline ends. The CDR3 covers 14 residues. The chain links TRBV19 to TRBJ1-5; D possibly corresponds to TRBD1 (6 bases). The sequence was collected from a man younger than 35 with type 2 diabetes. The sequenced sample consisted of peripheral blood mononuclear cells (PBMCs). CDR3 sequence (DNA): TGTGCCACCGAAGAGGGGGACCGGGGGCAGCCCCAGCATTTT. Amino acid sequence: CATEEGDRGQPQHF.